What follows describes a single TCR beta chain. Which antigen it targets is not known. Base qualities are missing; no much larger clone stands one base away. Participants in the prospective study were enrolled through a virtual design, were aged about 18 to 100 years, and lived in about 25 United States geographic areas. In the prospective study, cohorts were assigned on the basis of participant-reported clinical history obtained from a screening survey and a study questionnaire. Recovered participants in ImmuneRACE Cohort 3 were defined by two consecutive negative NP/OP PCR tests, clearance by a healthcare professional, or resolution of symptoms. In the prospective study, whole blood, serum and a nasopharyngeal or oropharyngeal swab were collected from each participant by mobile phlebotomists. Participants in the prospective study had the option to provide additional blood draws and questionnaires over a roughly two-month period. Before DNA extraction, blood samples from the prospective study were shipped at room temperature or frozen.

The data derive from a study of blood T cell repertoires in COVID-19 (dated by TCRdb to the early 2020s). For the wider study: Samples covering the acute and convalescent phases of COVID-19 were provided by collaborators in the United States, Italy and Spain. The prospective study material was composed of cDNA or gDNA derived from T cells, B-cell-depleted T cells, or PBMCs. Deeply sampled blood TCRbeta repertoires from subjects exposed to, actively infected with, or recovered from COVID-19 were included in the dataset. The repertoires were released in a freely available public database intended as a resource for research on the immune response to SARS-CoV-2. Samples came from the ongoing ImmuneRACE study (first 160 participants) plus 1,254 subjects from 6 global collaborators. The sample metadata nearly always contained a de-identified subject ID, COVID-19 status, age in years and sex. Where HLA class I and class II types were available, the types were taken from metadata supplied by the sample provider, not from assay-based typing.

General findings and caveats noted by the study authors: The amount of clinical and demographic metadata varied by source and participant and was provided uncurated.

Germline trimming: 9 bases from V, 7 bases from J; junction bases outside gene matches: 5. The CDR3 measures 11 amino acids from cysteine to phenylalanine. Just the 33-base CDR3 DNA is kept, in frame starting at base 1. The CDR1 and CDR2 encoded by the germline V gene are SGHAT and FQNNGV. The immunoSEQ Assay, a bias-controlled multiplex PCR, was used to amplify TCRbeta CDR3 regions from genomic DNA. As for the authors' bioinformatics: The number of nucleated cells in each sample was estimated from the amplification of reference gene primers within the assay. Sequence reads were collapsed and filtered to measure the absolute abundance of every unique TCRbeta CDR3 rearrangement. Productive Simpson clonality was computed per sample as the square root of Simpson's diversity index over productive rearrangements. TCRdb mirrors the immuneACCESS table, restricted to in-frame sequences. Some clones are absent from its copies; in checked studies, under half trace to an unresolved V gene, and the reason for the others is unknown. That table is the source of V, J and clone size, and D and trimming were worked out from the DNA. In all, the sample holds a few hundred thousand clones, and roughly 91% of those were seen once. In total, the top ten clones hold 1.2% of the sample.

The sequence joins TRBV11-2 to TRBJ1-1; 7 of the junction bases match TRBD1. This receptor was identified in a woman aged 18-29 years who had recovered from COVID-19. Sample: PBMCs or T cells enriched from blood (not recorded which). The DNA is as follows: TGTGCCAGACCAGGGGGATTTGAAGCTTTCTTT. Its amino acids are CARPGGFEAFF.